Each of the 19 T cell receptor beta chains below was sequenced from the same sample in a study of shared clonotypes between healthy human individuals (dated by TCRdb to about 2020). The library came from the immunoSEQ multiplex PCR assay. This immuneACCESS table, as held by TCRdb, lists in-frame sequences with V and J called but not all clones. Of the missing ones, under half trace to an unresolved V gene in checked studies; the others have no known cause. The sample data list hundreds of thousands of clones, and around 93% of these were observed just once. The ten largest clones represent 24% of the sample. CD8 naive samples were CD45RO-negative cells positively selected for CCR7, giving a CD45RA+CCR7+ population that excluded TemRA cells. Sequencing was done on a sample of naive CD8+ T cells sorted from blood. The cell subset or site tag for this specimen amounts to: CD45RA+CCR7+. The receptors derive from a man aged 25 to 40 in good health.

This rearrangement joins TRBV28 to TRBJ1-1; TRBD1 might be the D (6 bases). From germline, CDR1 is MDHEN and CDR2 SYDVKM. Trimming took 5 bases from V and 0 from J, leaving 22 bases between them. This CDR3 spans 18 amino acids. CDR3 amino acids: CASSPLRDTDLMNTEAFF. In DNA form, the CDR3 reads TGTGCCAGCAGTCCACTAAGGGACACAGACTTGATGAACACTGAAGCTTTCTTT.

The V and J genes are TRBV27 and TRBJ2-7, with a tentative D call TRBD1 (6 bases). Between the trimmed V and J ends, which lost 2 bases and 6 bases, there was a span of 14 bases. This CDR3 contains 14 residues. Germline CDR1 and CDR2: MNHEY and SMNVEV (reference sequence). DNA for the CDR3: TGTGCCAGCAGTTTACCCAGGGGCCTCTGCGAGCAGTACTTC. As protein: CASSLPRGLCEQYF.

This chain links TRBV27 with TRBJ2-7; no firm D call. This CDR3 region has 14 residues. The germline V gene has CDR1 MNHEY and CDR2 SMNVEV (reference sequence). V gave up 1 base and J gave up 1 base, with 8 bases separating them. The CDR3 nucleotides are TGTGCCAGCAGTTTATTAAGCAGGTCCTACGAGCAGTACTTC. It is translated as CASSLLSRSYEQYF.

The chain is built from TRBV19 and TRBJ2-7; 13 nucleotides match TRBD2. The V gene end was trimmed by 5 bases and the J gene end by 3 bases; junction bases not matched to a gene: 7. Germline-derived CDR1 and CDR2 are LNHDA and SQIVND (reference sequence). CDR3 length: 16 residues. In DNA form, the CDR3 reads TGTGCCAGTAGTCCTGGGACTAGCGGGGAATTCTACGAGCAGTACTTC. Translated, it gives CASSPGTSGEFYEQYF.

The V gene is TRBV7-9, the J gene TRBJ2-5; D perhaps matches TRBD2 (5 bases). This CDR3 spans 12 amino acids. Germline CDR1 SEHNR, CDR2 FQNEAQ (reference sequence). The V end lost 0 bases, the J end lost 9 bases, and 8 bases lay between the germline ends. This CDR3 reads CASSLALGAQYF. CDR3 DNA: TGTGCCAGCAGCTTAGCGCTCGGGGCCCAGTACTTC. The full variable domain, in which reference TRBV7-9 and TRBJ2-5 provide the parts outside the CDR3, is DTGVSQNPRHKITKRGQNVTFRCDPISEHNRLYWYRQTLGQGPEFLTYFQNEAQLEKSRLLSDRFSAERPKGSFSTLEIQRTEQGDSAMYLCASSLALGAQYFGPGTRLLVL.

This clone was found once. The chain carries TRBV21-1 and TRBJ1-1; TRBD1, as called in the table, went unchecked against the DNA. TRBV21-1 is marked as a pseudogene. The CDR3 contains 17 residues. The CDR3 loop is CASSKAPGTRKFTEAFF. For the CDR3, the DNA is TGTGCCAGCAGCAAAGCTCCCGGGACACGAAAATTCACTGAAGCTTTCTTT.

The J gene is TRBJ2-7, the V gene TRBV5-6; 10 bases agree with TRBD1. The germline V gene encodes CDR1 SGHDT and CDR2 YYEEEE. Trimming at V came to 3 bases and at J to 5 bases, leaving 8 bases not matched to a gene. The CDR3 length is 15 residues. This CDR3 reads CASSWVGTGAHEQYF. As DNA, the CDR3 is TGTGCCAGCAGCTGGGTTGGGACAGGGGCGCACGAGCAGTACTTC.

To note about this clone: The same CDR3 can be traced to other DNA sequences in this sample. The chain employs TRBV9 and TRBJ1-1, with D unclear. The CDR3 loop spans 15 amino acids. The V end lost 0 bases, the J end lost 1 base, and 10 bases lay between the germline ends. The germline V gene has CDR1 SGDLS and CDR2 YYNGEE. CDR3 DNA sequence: TGTGCCAGCAGCGTAGGTGCGGGCACGAACACTGAAGCTTTCTTT. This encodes CASSVGAGTNTEAFF.

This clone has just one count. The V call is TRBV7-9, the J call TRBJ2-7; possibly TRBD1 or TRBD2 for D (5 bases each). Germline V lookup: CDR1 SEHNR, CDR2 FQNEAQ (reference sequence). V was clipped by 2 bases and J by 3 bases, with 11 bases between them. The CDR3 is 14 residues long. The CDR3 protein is CASSLNLGDYEQYF. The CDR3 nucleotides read TGTGCCAGCAGCTTAAATTTGGGGGACTACGAGCAGTACTTC.

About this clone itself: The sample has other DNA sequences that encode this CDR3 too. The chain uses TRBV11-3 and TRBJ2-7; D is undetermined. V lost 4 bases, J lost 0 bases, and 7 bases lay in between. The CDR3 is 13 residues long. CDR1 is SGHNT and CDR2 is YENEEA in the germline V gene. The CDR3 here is CASSSGPSYEQYF. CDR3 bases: TGTGCCAGCAGCTCCGGGCCCTCCTACGAGCAGTACTTC.

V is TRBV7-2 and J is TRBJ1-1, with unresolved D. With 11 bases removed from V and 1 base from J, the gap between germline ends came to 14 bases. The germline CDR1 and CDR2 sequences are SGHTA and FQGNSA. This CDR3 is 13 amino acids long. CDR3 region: CARHGGPNTEAFF. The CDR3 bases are TGTGCCCGACACGGTGGCCCGAACACTGAAGCTTTCTTT.

This chain's CDR3 is CASSFLGNYGYTF. The CDR3 region has the DNA TGTGCCAGCAGTTTTTTGGGAAACTATGGCTACACCTTC. The chain has TRBV28 and TRBJ1-2; no definite D call. The CDR3 is 13 residues long. Germline CDR1 reads MDHEN; CDR2 reads SYDVKM. The germline V and J ends were trimmed by 3 bases and 2 bases, with 7 bases remaining between them.

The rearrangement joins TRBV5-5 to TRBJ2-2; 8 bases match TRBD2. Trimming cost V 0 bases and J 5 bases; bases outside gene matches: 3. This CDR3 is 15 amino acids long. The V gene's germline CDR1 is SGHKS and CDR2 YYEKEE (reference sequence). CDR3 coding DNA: TGTGCCAGCAGCTTGGCGGCTAGCGGGACCGGGGAGCTGTTTTTT. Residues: CASSLAASGTGELFF.

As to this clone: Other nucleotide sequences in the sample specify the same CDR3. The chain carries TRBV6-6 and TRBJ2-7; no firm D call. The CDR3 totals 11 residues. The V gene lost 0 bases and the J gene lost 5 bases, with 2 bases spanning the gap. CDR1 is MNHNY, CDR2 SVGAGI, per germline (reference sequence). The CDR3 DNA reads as TGTGCCAGCAGTTACTCAGACGAGCAGTACTTC. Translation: CASSYSDEQYF.

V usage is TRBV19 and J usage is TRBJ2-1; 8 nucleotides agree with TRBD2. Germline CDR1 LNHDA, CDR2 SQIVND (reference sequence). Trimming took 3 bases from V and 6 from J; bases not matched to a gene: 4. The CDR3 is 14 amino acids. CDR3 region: CASSILSGANEQFF. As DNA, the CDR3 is TGTGCCAGTAGTATCCTTAGCGGGGCCAATGAGCAGTTCTTC.

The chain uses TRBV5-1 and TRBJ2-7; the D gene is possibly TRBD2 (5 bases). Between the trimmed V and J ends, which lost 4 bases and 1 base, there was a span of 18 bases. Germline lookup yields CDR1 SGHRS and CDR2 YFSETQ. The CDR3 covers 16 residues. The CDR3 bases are TGCGCCAGCAGCCTCGAGGCGGGCAGGCAATCCTACGAGCAGTACTTC. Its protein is CASSLEAGRQSYEQYF.

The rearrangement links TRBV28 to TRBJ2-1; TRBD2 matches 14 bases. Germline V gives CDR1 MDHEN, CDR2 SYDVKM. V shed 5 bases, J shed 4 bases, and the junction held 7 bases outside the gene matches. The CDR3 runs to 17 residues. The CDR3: CASSPGLAGVGYNEQFF. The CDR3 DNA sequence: TGTGCCAGCAGTCCGGGACTAGCGGGAGTAGGGTACAATGAGCAGTTCTTC.

CDR3 sequence reads: CASSQGLALPYEQYF. The CDR3 nucleotides are TGCGCCAGCAGCCAAGGACTAGCCCTTCCCTACGAGCAGTACTTC. V and J are TRBV4-1 and TRBJ2-7, with 7 bases that match TRBD2. Germline lookup yields CDR1 MGHRA and CDR2 YSYEKL. V trimming: 1 base; J trimming: 2 bases; junction bases outside the gene matches: 5. CDR3 length equals 15 residues.

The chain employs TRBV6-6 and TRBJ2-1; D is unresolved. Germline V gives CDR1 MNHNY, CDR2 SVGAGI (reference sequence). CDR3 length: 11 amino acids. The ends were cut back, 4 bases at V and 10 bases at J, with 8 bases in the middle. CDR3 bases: TGTGCCAGCAGTTTCGGCCGGGAGCAGTTCTTC. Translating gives CASSFGREQFF.